The 27 T cell receptor beta chains reported below all come from one sample, sequenced in a study of T-cell reconstitution after alpha-beta-depleted transplantation in children. Unique molecular identifiers were used to barcode this TCRbeta library. Using its own MiXCR run on the PCR reads, TCRdb lists one record per CDR3 protein. The sample holds about 640,000 distinct CDR3 sequences, approximately 16% seen once. Sample: PBMCs from the stem cell graft donor, taken from the stem cell graft. All receptors come from a human donor who donated a stem cell graft to a child with acute myeloid leukemia.

This clonotype was seen many times. The V call is TRBV20-1, the J call TRBJ2-7; 8 nucleotides line up with TRBD2. Germline lookup yields CDR1 DFQATT and CDR2 SNEGSKA (reference sequence). Trimming removed 4 bases from V and 4 bases from J; junction bases left unmatched: 6. The CDR3 extends over 13 amino acids. The CDR3 coding sequence is TGCAGTGCTATCGGAGGGACTAGTTACGAGCAGTACGTC. Protein: CSAIGGTSYEQYV.

V gene TRBV28 combines with J gene TRBJ2-2; D ambiguous. V shed 6 bases and J shed 2 bases, with 13 bases lying between them. From germline, CDR1 is MDHEN and CDR2 SYDVKM. CDR3 length equals 15 residues. The CDR3 loop is CASSWRRTNTGELFF. CDR3 bases: TGTGCCAGCAGCTGGCGGCGGACCAACACCGGGGAGCTGTTTTTT.

This clonotype has a count of ten or more. The chain joins TRBV20-1 to TRBJ2-1; the match to TRBD2 covers 10 bases. With V trimmed by 2 bases and J by 0 bases, 4 bases remained unmatched. The CDR3 is 16 residues long. The V gene's germline CDR1 is DFQATT and CDR2 SNEGSKA (reference sequence). DNA of the CDR3: TGCAGTGCTAGACAATCTAGCGGGGGCTCCTACAATGAGCAGTTCTTC. The encoded protein is CSARQSSGGSYNEQFF.

This clonotype was observed a handful of times. This chain joins TRBV11-1 and TRBJ1-1, with 9 bases lining up with TRBD1. The CDR3 length is 18 residues. V dropped 2 bases and J dropped 7; count of bases not matched to a gene: 17. The germline gives CDR1 SGHAT, CDR2 FQDESV (reference sequence). DNA of the CDR3: TGTGCCAGCAGCTTACCGGGGTTTGACGAGACAGGGGGTAATGAAGCTTTCTTT. This translates into CASSLPGFDETGGNEAFF. The full variable domain, with the rest looked up from reference TRBV11-1 and TRBJ1-1, is EAEVAQSPRYKITEKSQAVAFWCDPISGHATLYWYRQILGQGPELLVQFQDESVVDDSQLPKDRFSAERLKGVDSTLKIQPAELGDSAMYLCASSLPGFDETGGNEAFFGQGTRLTVV.

This clonotype occurred a few times. The chain has TRBV24-1 and TRBJ2-2; D tentatively fits TRBD1 or TRBD2 (5 bases each). Germline CDR1 KGHDR, CDR2 SFDVKD. The CDR3 loop spans 14 amino acids. V was cut by 9 bases and J by 9 bases, with 19 bases left in between. The CDR3: CATSGGADIRELFF. DNA of the CDR3: TGTGCCACCTCTGGGGGAGCCGATATCAGGGAGCTGTTTTTT.

This clonotype showed up just a few times. The chain recombines TRBV4-3 with TRBJ1-1; 9 nucleotides agree with TRBD1. This CDR3 contains 16 residues. In germline, CDR1 is LGHNA, CDR2 YSLEER. The J segment lost 2 bases and the V segment lost 5 bases, leaving 9 bases of the junction unmatched. This CDR3 reads CASSLGQGGPNTEAFF. CDR3 DNA: TGCGCCAGCAGCTTGGGACAGGGTGGACCCAACACTGAAGCTTTCTTT.

This chain connects TRBV11-2 to TRBJ2-2, with D perhaps TRBD2 (5 bases). V gave up 5 bases and J gave up 1 base, with 14 bases separating them. CDR3 length equals 16 residues. Germline V gene data show CDR1 as SGHAT and CDR2 as FQNNGV. This CDR3 is CASSPPRRQNTGELFF. Written as DNA, the CDR3 is TGTGCCAGCAGCCCCCCAAGGAGGCAGAACACCGGGGAGCTGTTTTTT.

At least ten counts were recorded for this clonotype. This chain links TRBV5-1 with TRBJ1-5; TRBD1 is a possible D gene (5 bases). The CDR3 spans 14 residues. The V gene lost 2 bases and the J gene lost 3 bases, with 9 bases spanning the gap. The germline gives CDR1 SGHRS, CDR2 YFSETQ. CDR3 DNA: TGCGCCAGCAGCTTTGGGACCAACAATCAGCCCCAGCATTTT. Its translation is CASSFGTNNQPQHF.

The CDR3 reads CATSEPGTSGGSYNEQFF. The CDR3 region has the DNA TGTGCCACCAGTGAGCCTGGGACTAGCGGGGGATCCTACAATGAGCAGTTCTTC. This chain uses TRBV24-1 with TRBJ2-1, with TRBD2 matching 14 bases. The germline V gene has CDR1 KGHDR and CDR2 SFDVKD. This CDR3 spans 18 amino acids. V was pared by 4 bases and J by 1 base, with 5 bases of the junction left unmatched.

Ten or more counts support this clonotype. The V and J genes are TRBV5-1 and TRBJ1-2, with D perhaps matching TRBD1 (5 bases). In germline, CDR1 is SGHRS, CDR2 YFSETQ. CDR3 size: 13 residues. Trimming removed 4 bases from V and 4 bases from J, with 11 bases in between. DNA of the CDR3: TGCGCCAGCAGCCCGCAGGGCCTCTATGGCTACACCTTC. Translation gives CASSPQGLYGYTF.

This clonotype was counted many times. The J gene is TRBJ2-3, the V gene TRBV29-1; 9 bases match TRBD2. Trimming took 6 bases from V and 3 from J; bases not matched to a gene: 19. Germline V gene lookup returns CDR1 SQVTM and CDR2 ANQGSEA. The CDR3 contains 18 residues. CDR3 in amino acids: CSVESSGGAPRGTDTQYF. CDR3 nucleotide sequence: TGCAGCGTGGAGAGTAGCGGGGGAGCCCCCCGAGGGACAGATACGCAGTATTTT.

About this clonotype: This may be a read error, as it is one base from a much larger clone. The V call is TRBV20-1, the J call TRBJ2-1, with D perhaps TRBD1 or TRBD2 (5 bases each). This CDR3 region has 12 residues. Germline V gene lookup returns CDR1 DFQATT and CDR2 SNEGSKA (reference sequence). CDR3 sequence (DNA): TGCAGTGCCCCGGGACCCTACAATAAGCAGTTCTTC. This translates into CSAPGPYNKQFF.

At least ten counts were recorded for this clonotype. This sequence joins TRBV29-1 and TRBJ2-4; the D gene could be TRBD1 or TRBD2 (5 bases each). Trimming took 6 bases from V and 0 from J, leaving 12 bases between them. Per the germline V gene, CDR1 is SQVTM and CDR2 is ANQGSEA. CDR3 length: 14 amino acids. The CDR3 protein is CSVGTELAKNIQYF. The DNA for the CDR3 is TGCAGCGTGGGGACGGAACTAGCCAAAAACATTCAGTACTTC.

This clonotype has ten or more counts. The chain couples TRBV7-2 to TRBJ2-7; D uncertain. The CDR3 has 13 amino acids. Trimming took 0 bases from V and 5 from J, leaving 8 bases between them. CDR1 is SGHTA and CDR2 is FQGNSA in the germline V gene. CDR3 DNA sequence: TGTGCCAGCAGCTTAGCGGCAGAAGACGAGCAGTACTTC. Translating gives CASSLAAEDEQYF.

The chain carries TRBV5-1 and TRBJ2-3; either TRBD1 or TRBD2 may supply D (5 bases each). Germline V gene sequence: CDR1 SGHRS, CDR2 YFSETQ. This CDR3 has 19 residues. V lost 2 bases and J 4 bases, leaving 26 bases between the germline ends. The chain's CDR3 is CASSFPEKDGTGEADTQYF. As DNA, the CDR3 is TGCGCCAGCAGCTTCCCAGAAAAGGACGGGACCGGAGAGGCAGATACGCAGTATTTT.

This chain connects TRBV12-3 or TRBV12-4 to TRBJ1-4; a weak D match, TRBD1 (5 bases). V was shortened by 7 bases and J by 7 bases, with 16 bases between the two germline ends. The CDR3 has 14 residues. This chain's CDR3 is CASTPGGGGEKLFF. The CDR3, as DNA: TGTGCCAGCACCCCCGGGGGGGGAGGTGAAAAACTGTTTTTT.

The rearrangement uses TRBV12-3 or TRBV12-4 and TRBJ2-7, with TRBD2 as a possible D gene (5 bases). Trimming pared 6 bases from V and 6 bases from J, leaving 18 bases between. The CDR3 is 14 amino acids. The CDR3, as DNA: TGTGCCAGCAGCCGAGGCCTATGGGCGGGCGAGCAGTACTTC. It is translated as CASSRGLWAGEQYF.

This clonotype appeared a few times. The rearrangement uses TRBV20-1 and TRBJ1-1; D ambiguous. Germline CDR1 and CDR2: DFQATT and SNEGSKA (reference sequence). Trimming shortened V by 4 bases and J by 4 bases, and 7 bases separated the two germline ends. The CDR3 has 11 amino acids. CDR3 in amino acids: CSANRGTEAFF. For the CDR3, the DNA is TGCAGTGCTAACCGGGGCACTGAAGCTTTCTTT.

This clonotype was seen many times. The chain is built from TRBV12-3 or TRBV12-4 and TRBJ2-2, with no clear D. The V end lost 1 base, the J end lost 5 bases, and 5 bases lay between the germline ends. The CDR3 loop spans 13 amino acids. For the CDR3, the DNA is TGTGCCAGCAGTTTAGTGGGGACCGGGGAGCTGTTTTTT. Amino acid sequence: CASSLVGTGELFF.

This chain uses TRBV5-6 with TRBJ2-3; maybe TRBD2 (5 bases). V was clipped by 5 bases and J by 0 bases, with 16 bases between them. The CDR3 is made up of 16 amino acids. CDR1 is SGHDT, CDR2 YYEEEE, per germline. As DNA, the CDR3 is TGTGCCAGCAGTCCAAGAACCGGACTTAGCACAGATACGCAGTATTTT. Protein sequence: CASSPRTGLSTDTQYF.

This clonotype was seen a handful of times. The chain joins TRBV20-1 to TRBJ1-2; D may be TRBD1 (6 bases). The germline V and J ends were trimmed by 8 bases and 4 bases, with 17 bases remaining between them. CDR1 and CDR2 from the germline V gene are DFQATT and SNEGSKA (reference sequence). The CDR3 consists of 13 residues. CDR3 loop: CSTYKQGPYGYTF. The CDR3 nucleotides are TGCAGTACCTATAAACAGGGACCCTATGGCTACACCTTC.

This clonotype was picked up many times. The chain uses TRBV27 and TRBJ1-1, with D unclear. The V and J ends lost 5 bases and 1 base respectively, with 11 bases between them. Germline CDR1 MNHEY, CDR2 SMNVEV (reference sequence). The CDR3 extends over 14 amino acids. The CDR3 DNA is TGTGCCAGCAGTCGATGGAGAGAGAACACTGAAGCTTTCTTT. Translating it yields CASSRWRENTEAFF.

With regard to this clonotype: Compared with germline, one end of the junction differs, possibly owing to a read error. The chain couples TRBV5-6 to TRBJ1-2; D is undetermined. Per the germline V gene, CDR1 is SGHDT and CDR2 is YYEEEE. This CDR3 is built from 15 residues. Written as DNA, the CDR3 is TGTGCCACCAGCTTGTATGTAGCAGCTTCAAGTGGCTACACCTTC. Its translation: CATSLYVAASSGYTF.

In its sample, this clonotype was seen a few times. V and J are TRBV7-9 and TRBJ1-2; D not resolved. V dropped 6 bases and J dropped 6 bases, with 5 bases sitting between them. CDR3 length: 10 amino acids. Germline V gene sequence: CDR1 SEHNR, CDR2 FQNEAQ (reference sequence). The CDR3 DNA follows: TGTGCCAGCAGTGTGAATGGCTACACCTTC. It yields the protein CASSVNGYTF.

The J gene is TRBJ2-7, the V gene TRBV29-1, with D possibly called TRBD1 or TRBD2 (5 bases each). Trimming cost V 2 bases and J 2 bases, with 13 bases left between them. Germline lookup yields CDR1 SQVTM and CDR2 ANQGSEA. There are 14 residues in the CDR3. The CDR3 sequence is CSVERKGTPYEQYF. The DNA of the CDR3 is TGCAGCGTTGAAAGGAAAGGGACCCCCTACGAGCAGTACTTC.

J is TRBJ1-5 and V is TRBV7-2; D gene unclear. The V end lost 6 bases, the J end lost 1 base, and 19 bases lay between the germline ends. Germline CDR1 SGHTA, CDR2 FQGNSA. The CDR3 runs to 17 residues. The CDR3 sequence: CASSSGLAPGSNQPQHF. The DNA for the CDR3 is TGTGCCAGCAGTTCCGGACTGGCGCCGGGCAGCAATCAGCCCCAGCATTTT.

The sample holds many counts of this clonotype. The chain links TRBV5-6 to TRBJ1-2; no clear D gene. Deletions cut 1 base from V and 0 bases from J, with 10 bases between. CDR1 is SGHDT and CDR2 is YYEEEE in the germline V gene. This CDR3 comprises 15 residues. The CDR3 DNA reads as TGTGCCAGCAGCTTGCCCGGCCCAACTAACTATGGCTACACCTTC. The encoded protein is CASSLPGPTNYGYTF.